A selection of T cell receptor beta chains follows, all from one sample in a study of shared clonotypes between healthy human individuals. Some clones are missing from TCRdb's copy, which holds only in-frame ones; the method was immunoSEQ multiplex PCR. Among 2 million to 2.5 million clones, roughly 94% were seen once, and the ten largest hold 0.1% to 0.15%. The sequenced sample consisted of naive CD4+ T cells sorted from blood. The receptor source for this set is a man between 18 and 35 years old in good health. The conserved cysteine and the conserved F or W are not part of the CDR3 here. For some rows the clone size is stated as once, few or many, or as a class when expanded; others skip it.

abundance | len | v_gene | CDR3aa
- | 15 | TRBV7-2 | ASSLVVRGPSNQPQH
- | 12 | TRBV7-2 | ASSGWTGLYGYT
- | 11 | TRBV5-1 | ASSLLAEDTQY
- | 12 | TRBV9 | ASSQGGTNEKLF
- | 12 | TRBV2 | ASSATGNAGELF
- | 12 | TRBV5-1 | ASTPSAANYGYT
- | 15 | TRBV10-1 | ASSESGTGGSIRPLH
few | 9 | TRBV7-9 | ASSLSDTQY
- | 13 | TRBV5-4 | ASSLSGTAHSPLH
- | 13 | TRBV12-2 | ASRLVGQYGSPLH
- | 9 | TRBV11-2 | ASTRGETQY
- | 12 | TRBV19 | ASNGAGGARSYT
- | 12 | TRBV30 | AWKGPGNTGELF
- | 10 | TRBV2 | ASSGIYNEQF
- | 11 | TRBV7-2 | ASSFPQGETQY
- | 12 | TRBV2 | ASSEAGSPYEQY